This passage covers 14 T cell receptor beta chains from one sample sequenced in a study of T cells in Graves' hyperthyroidism and ophthalmopathy. The TCR beta CDR3 regions underwent amplification using RNA transcripts as the source. The primer set for the first-round RT-PCR of the TCR CDR3 was HTBI. In TCRdb, the multiplex PCR reads were re-called with MiXCR into one record per CDR3 protein. The sample lists around 690,000 distinct CDR3 sequences, 17% occurring once. The material sequenced was blood. These receptor sequences come from a man aged 45-60 years with Graves' hyperthyroidism.

In its sample, this clonotype was seen a few times. This chain uses TRBV4-3 with TRBJ2-7; D not resolved. Trimming stripped 0 bases from V and 0 bases from J, with 9 bases between. The CDR3 extends over 15 amino acids. Germline CDR1 is LGHNA and CDR2 is YSLEER. This CDR3 is CASSQDYKLSYEQYF. The CDR3 coding sequence is TGCGCCAGCAGCCAAGATTATAAGCTCTCCTACGAGCAGTACTTC.

This clonotype was seen ten or more times. The J gene is TRBJ2-1, the V gene TRBV14; no clear D gene. The germline gives CDR1 SGHDN, CDR2 FVKESK. Trimming removed 3 bases at V and 7 bases at J, with 10 bases between. This CDR3 comprises 13 residues. CDR3 bases: TGTGCCAGCAGCCACTGGTCGGGTAATGAGCAGTTCTTC. Protein: CASSHWSGNEQFF.

This clonotype turned up a few times. The CDR3 bases are TGTGCCAGCAGTTACTCCGGACTAGCGGGAGGGATAGCCAAAAACATTCAGTACTTC. Its protein is CASSYSGLAGGIAKNIQYF. The chain couples TRBV6-2 or TRBV6-3 to TRBJ2-4, with 15 bases fitting TRBD2. There are 19 residues in the CDR3. Germline trimming cut 0 bases from V and 0 bases from J; bases unmatched to any gene: 3. Germline loops: CDR1 MNHEY, CDR2 SVGEGT.

The chain has TRBV20-1 and TRBJ1-1, with TRBD1 as a possible D gene (5 bases). This CDR3 has 15 amino acids. V lost 3 bases, J lost 0 bases, and 14 bases lay in between. Germline loops: CDR1 DFQATT, CDR2 SNEGSKA (reference sequence). CDR3 region: CSASGGALMNTEAFF. CDR3 DNA sequence: TGCAGTGCTAGTGGAGGGGCGTTAATGAACACTGAAGCTTTCTTT.

The sample holds many counts of this clonotype. V usage is TRBV27 and J usage is TRBJ1-1; maybe TRBD1 (5 bases). Looked up from germline, CDR1 is MNHEY and CDR2 is SMNVEV (reference sequence). V lost 5 bases to trimming and J lost 4 bases, with 11 bases between them. CDR3 length equals 13 residues. CDR3 coding DNA: TGTGCCAGCAGTGGGGCTAGGGTCACTGAAGCTTTCTTT. As protein: CASSGARVTEAFF.

The V and J genes are TRBV24-1 and TRBJ2-1; tentatively, D is TRBD2 (5 bases). V lost 5 bases to trimming and J lost 0 bases, with 7 bases between them. The length of the CDR3 is 14 residues. CDR1 and CDR2 from the germline V gene are KGHDR and SFDVKD. The DNA for the CDR3 is TGTGCCACCAGTGTCCGGGGCTCCTACAATGAGCAGTTCTTC. Translation gives CATSVRGSYNEQFF.

The V and J genes are TRBV19 and TRBJ2-6, with TRBD2 matching 14 bases. After removal of 4 bases from V and 3 bases from J, the junction contained 8 bases not matched to a gene. CDR3 length: 19 residues. Germline V CDR1 and CDR2: LNHDA, SQIVND (reference sequence). This chain's CDR3 is CASSRTGTSGSRGANVLTF. The CDR3 nucleotides read TGTGCCAGTAGTAGAACCGGGACTAGCGGGAGTCGTGGGGCCAACGTCCTGACTTTC.

This clonotype has a count of ten or more. This rearrangement joins TRBV24-1 to TRBJ2-7; a weak D match, TRBD1 (5 bases). Germline V gene lookup returns CDR1 KGHDR and CDR2 SFDVKD. The CDR3 is 13 amino acids. Trimming removed 0 bases from V and 7 bases from J, with 9 bases in between. The CDR3, as DNA: TGTGCCACCAGTGATTTGCTGACAGATGAGCAGTACTTC. It yields the protein CATSDLLTDEQYF.

There are a few counts of this clonotype. This chain joins TRBV19 and TRBJ2-1; the D is unclear. V was pared by 6 bases and J by 4 bases, with 16 bases between. Germline-derived CDR1 and CDR2 are LNHDA and SQIVND (reference sequence). The CDR3 consists of 15 residues. The chain's CDR3 is CASSLSVGLYNEQFF. CDR3 in DNA: TGTGCCAGTAGCCTATCGGTGGGTCTGTACAATGAGCAGTTCTTC.

This clonotype was recorded many times. The chain carries TRBV27 and TRBJ1-2; 8 bases map to TRBD1. J was trimmed by 6 bases and V by 6 bases; bases with no gene match: 9. Germline CDR1 MNHEY, CDR2 SMNVEV (reference sequence). The CDR3 sequence is 14 residues long. CDR3 DNA: TGTGCCAGCAGCCCCGGGACAGGTGCACATGGCTACACCTTC. Residues: CASSPGTGAHGYTF.

The chain uses TRBV2 and TRBJ1-5; D is ambiguous. CDR3 length: 15 amino acids. Germline V lookup: CDR1 SNHLY, CDR2 FYNNEI. Trimming cost V 0 bases and J 2 bases, with 8 bases left between them. The CDR3 DNA reads as TGTGCCAGCAGTGAAGCTCACGGGGGCAATCAGCCCCAGCATTTT. Protein product: CASSEAHGGNQPQHF.

This clonotype was counted between two and nine times. The V and J genes are TRBV5-1 and TRBJ2-5, with D maybe TRBD1 (6 bases). Looked up from germline, CDR1 is SGHRS and CDR2 is YFSETQ. V dropped 1 base and J dropped 1 base, with 11 bases sitting between them. The CDR3 totals 15 residues. CDR3 protein: CASSLTGLGQETQYF. The CDR3 nucleotides are TGCGCCAGCAGCTTGACAGGGCTGGGCCAAGAGACCCAGTACTTC.

The sample holds a few counts of this clonotype. This sequence joins TRBV28 and TRBJ1-5; D perhaps matches TRBD1 (5 bases). Germline CDR1 is MDHEN and CDR2 is SYDVKM. The CDR3 runs to 18 residues. Trimming left V 3 bases short and J 2 bases short, with 20 bases between. The CDR3 loop reads CASSFTSRGGTGNQPQHF. The DNA of the CDR3 is TGTGCCAGCAGTTTTACTTCACGGGGCGGGACTGGCAATCAGCCCCAGCATTTT.

The chain employs TRBV20-1 and TRBJ2-2; a possible D gene is TRBD1 (6 bases). Trimming cost V 6 bases and J 7 bases, with 18 bases left between them. Germline-derived CDR1 and CDR2 are DFQATT and SNEGSKA (reference sequence). This CDR3 is 14 amino acids long. The CDR3 protein is CSARPSRGGGELFF. CDR3 sequence (DNA): TGCAGTGCACGACCGTCTAGAGGGGGCGGGGAGCTGTTTTTT.